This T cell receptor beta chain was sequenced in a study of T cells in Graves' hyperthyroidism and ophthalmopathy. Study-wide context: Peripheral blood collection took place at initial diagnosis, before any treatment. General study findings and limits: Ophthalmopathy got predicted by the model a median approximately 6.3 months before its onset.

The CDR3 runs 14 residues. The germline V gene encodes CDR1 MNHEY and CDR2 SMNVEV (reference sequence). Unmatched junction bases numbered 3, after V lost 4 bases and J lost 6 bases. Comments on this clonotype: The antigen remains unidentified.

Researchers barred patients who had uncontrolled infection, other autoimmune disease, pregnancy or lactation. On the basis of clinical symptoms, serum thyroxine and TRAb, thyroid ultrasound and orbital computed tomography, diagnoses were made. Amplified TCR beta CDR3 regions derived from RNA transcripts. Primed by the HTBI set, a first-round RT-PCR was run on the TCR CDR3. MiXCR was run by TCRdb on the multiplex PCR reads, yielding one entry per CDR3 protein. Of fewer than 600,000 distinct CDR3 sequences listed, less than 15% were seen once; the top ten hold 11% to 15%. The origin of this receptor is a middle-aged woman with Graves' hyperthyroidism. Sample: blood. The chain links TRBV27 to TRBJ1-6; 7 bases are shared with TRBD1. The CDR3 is CASSSQGGNSPLHF. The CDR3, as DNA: TGTGCCAGCAGTTCCCAGGGGGGTAATTCACCCCTCCACTTT.